This T cell receptor beta chain was sequenced during a study of cytomegalovirus exposure and HLA in healthy donors. The study's findings and limits: Investigators reported 150 to 200 TCR beta chains as tied to cytomegalovirus. In an earlier analysis, about 87% or about 30%: the productive usage of most TCR beta V segments. The CMV antigen specificity of a few CMV-associated chains was confirmed through in vitro analysis. The likely origin of a cluster of highly shared sequence variants was a sequencing artifact.

Primers included in the PCR were 60 Vbeta and 13 Jbeta primers. Some clones are missing from TCRdb's copy, which holds only in-frame ones; the method was immunoSEQ multiplex PCR. Of some 99,000 clones listed, 76% are singletons. The V segment lost 2 bases and the J segment 7 bases; nucleotides outside the gene matches: 4. This CDR3 contains 13 residues. The germline V gene encodes CDR1 MGHDK and CDR2 SYGVNS. A note on this clone: As yet, its antigen is unknown.

The sequenced sample was PBMCs. The sequence was collected from a woman aged 50 to 60 in good health and CMV-seropositive. The chain uses TRBV25-1 and TRBJ1-2; TRBD1 agrees at 7 bases. The CDR3 is CASSEDGQAGYTF. CDR3 coding DNA: TGTGCCAGCAGTGAAGATGGACAGGCTGGCTACACCTTC.